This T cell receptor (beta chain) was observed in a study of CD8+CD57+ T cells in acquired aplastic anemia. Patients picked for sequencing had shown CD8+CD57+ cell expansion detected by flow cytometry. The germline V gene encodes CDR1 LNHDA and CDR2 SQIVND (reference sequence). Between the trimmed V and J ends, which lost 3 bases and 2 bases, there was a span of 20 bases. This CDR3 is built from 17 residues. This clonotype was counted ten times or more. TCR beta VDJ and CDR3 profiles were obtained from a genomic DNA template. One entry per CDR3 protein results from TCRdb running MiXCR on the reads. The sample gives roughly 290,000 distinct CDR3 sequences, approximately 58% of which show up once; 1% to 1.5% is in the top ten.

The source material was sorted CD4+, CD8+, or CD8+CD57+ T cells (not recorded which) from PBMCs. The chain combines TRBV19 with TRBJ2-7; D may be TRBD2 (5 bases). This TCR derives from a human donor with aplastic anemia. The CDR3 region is CASSMDPPGSGAYEQYF. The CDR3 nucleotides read TGTGCCAGTAGTATGGATCCACCGGGATCGGGCGCCTACGAGCAGTACTTC.